This entry lists 20 T cell receptor beta chains sequenced from one sample in a study of blood T cell repertoires in COVID-19. Sequencing used immunoSEQ multiplex PCR; TCRdb keeps in-frame clones, though not all of them. The profile covers under 250,000 clones, with approximately 83% appearing a single time and approximately 4.8% taken by the ten largest. Sequencing used peripheral blood. The receptors were sampled from a man aged 45-65 years with active or convalescent COVID-19.

The chain links TRBV5-1 to TRBJ1-1; weak D call: TRBD1 (6 bases). CDR1 SGHRS and CDR2 YFSETQ come from the germline V gene. This CDR3 contains 14 residues. Trimming cost V 4 bases and J 7 bases, with 17 bases left between them. The DNA for the CDR3 is TGCGCCAGCAGCGCGCGGGGGCCTGGTAATGAAGCTTTCTTT. The encoded protein is CASSARGPGNEAFF.

This clone was recorded at least ten times. This chain links TRBV20-1 with TRBJ1-6, with 11 positions matching TRBD1. With V trimmed by 3 bases and J by 10 bases, 14 bases remained unmatched. Germline lookup yields CDR1 DFQATT and CDR2 SNEGSKA (reference sequence). The CDR3 length is 17 residues. CDR3 sequence reads: CSASGGQGALRGSPLHF. CDR3 sequence (DNA): TGCAGTGCTAGTGGAGGACAGGGGGCTTTGAGGGGCTCACCCCTCCACTTT.

This clone was detected a few times. Different DNA sequences within this sample yield the same CDR3. This chain joins TRBV19 and TRBJ1-5; possibly TRBD1 for D (5 bases). Trimming took off 3 bases at V and 5 bases at J, with 8 bases between the two ends. Per germline, CDR1 LNHDA and CDR2 SQIVND (reference sequence). CDR3 size: 13 residues. CDR3 region: CASSIGGDQPQHF. The DNA of the CDR3 is TGTGCCAGTAGTATTGGGGGGGATCAGCCCCAGCATTTT.

The chain couples TRBV23-1 to TRBJ1-5, with 7 bases fitting TRBD1. TRBV23-1 is labeled an ORF, and its function is uncertain. The CDR3 loop spans 14 amino acids. The J segment lost 4 bases and the V segment lost 6 bases, leaving 6 bases of the junction unmatched. The CDR3 sequence: CASSRDSFNQPQHF. The DNA for the CDR3 is TGCGCCAGCAGCCGGGACAGCTTTAATCAGCCCCAGCATTTT.

The rearrangement joins TRBV5-4 to TRBJ2-7, with a possible D match to TRBD1 (6 bases). CDR3 length: 13 amino acids. CDR1 is SGHNT, CDR2 YYREEE, per germline (reference sequence). The ends were cut back, 3 bases at V and 3 bases at J, with 10 bases in the middle. CDR3 sequence reads: CASSSAGDYEQYF. CDR3 bases: TGTGCCAGCAGCTCCGCAGGGGACTACGAGCAGTACTTC.

The chain carries TRBV29-1 and TRBJ2-7, with no clear D. Per germline, CDR1 SQVTM and CDR2 ANQGSEA. There are 9 residues in the CDR3. Trimming stripped 5 bases from V and 5 bases from J, with 4 bases between. The CDR3 DNA reads as TGCAGCGTTCTCCACGAGCAGTACTTC. Its translation: CSVLHEQYF.

V usage is TRBV2 and J usage is TRBJ1-3; no firm D call. Germline-derived CDR1 and CDR2 are SNHLY and FYNNEI. Between the trimmed V and J ends, which lost 4 bases and 8 bases, there was a span of 6 bases. This CDR3 has 11 amino acids. This CDR3 is CASSGAYTIYF. In DNA form, the CDR3 reads TGTGCCAGCAGTGGGGCGTACACCATATATTTT.

Points on this clone: Different DNA sequences within this sample yield the same CDR3. The rearrangement links TRBV6-4 to TRBJ2-3; 8 nucleotides line up with TRBD1. Trimming cost V 5 bases and J 3 bases; bases outside gene matches: 10. Germline CDR1 reads MRHNA; CDR2 reads SNTAGT. There are 16 residues in the CDR3. CDR3 nucleotide sequence: TGTGCCAGCAGTCCCCTGGCAGGGGGCCCTACAGATACGCAGTATTTT. It encodes CASSPLAGGPTDTQYF.

The chain combines TRBV5-8 with TRBJ1-2; D uncertain. Trimming removed 0 bases at V and 8 bases at J, with 8 bases between. Germline V gene sequence: CDR1 SGHTS, CDR2 YDEGEE. This CDR3 has 12 amino acids. The CDR3 region is CASSLAPEGYTF. CDR3 nucleotide sequence: TGTGCCAGCAGCTTGGCCCCGGAGGGCTACACCTTC.

The chain uses TRBV15 and TRBJ1-5, with a tentative D call TRBD1 (5 bases). CDR3 length equals 14 residues. V lost 0 bases and J 5 bases, leaving 8 bases between the germline ends. Germline loops: CDR1 LNHNV, CDR2 YYDKDF (reference sequence). Written as DNA, the CDR3 is TGTGCCACCAGCAGAGACAGGGTGGATCAGCCCCAGCATTTT. Encoded protein: CATSRDRVDQPQHF. The complete variable domain, with remaining parts taken from reference TRBV15 and TRBJ1-5, reads DAMVIQNPRYQVTQFGKPVTLSCSQTLNHNVMYWYQQKSSQAPKLLFHYYDKDFNNEADTPDNFQSRRPNTSFCFLDIRSPGLGDTAMYLCATSRDRVDQPQHFGDGTRLSIL.

V gene TRBV3-1 (or the pseudogene TRBV3-2) combines with J gene TRBJ2-6; a weak D match, TRBD1 (7 bases). The CDR3 consists of 20 residues. V lost 1 base, J lost 2 bases, and 21 bases lay in between. Germline lookup yields CDR1 LGHDT and CDR2 YNNKEL (reference sequence). The CDR3 nucleotides are TGTGCCAGCAGCCAAGTTGGAGGGGGCAGGGGTGGCCCTGGGGCCAACGTCCTGACTTTC. It codes for CASSQVGGGRGGPGANVLTF.

CDR3 in DNA: TGTGCCAGCAGAGGTGGGGCTAGCGGGTCCTACGAGCAGTACTTC. Residues: CASRGGASGSYEQYF. The gene calls are TRBV6-5 and TRBJ2-7; 8 nucleotides line up with TRBD2. This CDR3 is 15 amino acids long. After removal of 6 bases from V and 1 base from J, the junction contained 8 bases not matched to a gene. Per germline, CDR1 MNHEY and CDR2 SVGAGI.

This chain connects TRBV7-2 to TRBJ1-5, with 7 positions matching TRBD1. CDR1 and CDR2 (germline): SGHTA, FQGNSA. The V segment lost 1 base and the J segment 2 bases; nucleotides outside the gene matches: 2. The CDR3 has 15 residues. CDR3: CASSLGGTGNQPQHF. The CDR3 nucleotides are TGTGCCAGCAGCTTAGGGGGGACAGGCAATCAGCCCCAGCATTTT.

The count of this clone is one. This chain connects TRBV7-6 to TRBJ1-6; the D is unclear. V was cut by 0 bases and J by 11 bases, with 14 bases left in between. This CDR3 comprises 15 residues. The germline gives CDR1 SGHVS, CDR2 FNYEAQ. The CDR3 here is CASSLAPSRGTPLHF. In DNA form, the CDR3 reads TGTGCCAGCAGCTTAGCTCCATCTCGGGGAACACCCCTCCACTTT.

The chain links TRBV5-4 to TRBJ1-1; D is unresolved. CDR1 is SGHNT and CDR2 is YYREEE in the germline V gene (reference sequence). The V end was cut by 0 bases, the J end by 3 bases, with 9 bases between. The CDR3 is 14 amino acids. The DNA for the CDR3 is TGTGCCAGCAGCTTGGAACGGCGGCACACTGAAGCTTTCTTT. This gives the protein CASSLERRHTEAFF.

The genes are TRBV6-5 and TRBJ1-2; no firm D call. The CDR3 totals 11 residues. Per the germline V gene, CDR1 is MNHEY and CDR2 is SVGAGI. Trimming stripped 5 bases from V and 7 bases from J, with 8 bases between. CDR3 amino acids: CASSTTIGYTF. The CDR3, as DNA: TGTGCCAGCAGTACGACTATTGGCTACACCTTC.

The J gene is TRBJ2-5, the V gene TRBV15; 9 bases match TRBD1. This CDR3 comprises 15 residues. The ends lost 1 base at V and 4 bases at J; junction bases unmatched: 4. Looked up from germline, CDR1 is LNHNV and CDR2 is YYDKDF (reference sequence). CDR3 region: CATSRGRTGAETQYF. CDR3 coding DNA: TGTGCCACCAGCAGAGGAAGGACAGGGGCAGAGACCCAGTACTTC.

V is TRBV11-2 and J is TRBJ2-1; TRBD2 agrees at 11 bases. Germline assignment: CDR1 SGHAT and CDR2 FQNNGV. The CDR3 is made up of 16 amino acids. V lost 5 bases to trimming and J lost 8 bases; unmatched junction nucleotides: 11. As DNA, the CDR3 is TGTGCCAGCAGCCCCTTGAGTAGCGGGGGGGCCGATGAGCAGTTCTTC. Translated: CASSPLSSGGADEQFF.

J is TRBJ2-3 and V is TRBV24-1; D remains unclear. CDR3 length: 15 amino acids. V shed 3 bases and J shed 6 bases, with 15 bases lying between them. Looked up from germline, CDR1 is KGHDR and CDR2 is SFDVKD. Here the CDR3 reads CATSDRTVGLDTQYF. The DNA of the CDR3 is TGTGCCACCAGTGATAGAACGGTCGGGTTGGATACGCAGTATTTT.

The chain carries TRBV9 and TRBJ2-1; D might be TRBD2 (6 bases). Trimming cost V 1 base and J 5 bases, with 22 bases left between them. Germline assignment: CDR1 SGDLS and CDR2 YYNGEE. The length of the CDR3 is 18 residues. CDR3 loop: CASSVHWALAGLDNEQFF. The CDR3, as DNA: TGTGCCAGCAGCGTACATTGGGCACTAGCCGGGTTGGACAATGAGCAGTTCTTC.